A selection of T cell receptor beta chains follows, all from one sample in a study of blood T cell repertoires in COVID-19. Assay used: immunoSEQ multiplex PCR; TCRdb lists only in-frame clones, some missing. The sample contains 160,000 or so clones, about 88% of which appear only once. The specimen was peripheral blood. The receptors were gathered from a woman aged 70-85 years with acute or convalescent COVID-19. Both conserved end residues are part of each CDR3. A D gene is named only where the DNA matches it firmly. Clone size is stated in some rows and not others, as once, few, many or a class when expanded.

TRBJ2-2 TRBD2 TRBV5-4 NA TGTGCCAGCAGCCCCCAGGCGGGGGGGACCGGGGAGCTGTTTTTT CASSPQAGGTGELFF
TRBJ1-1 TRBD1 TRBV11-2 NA TGTGCCAGCAGCCGGGACAGGATGAACACTGAAGCTTTCTTT CASSRDRMNTEAFF
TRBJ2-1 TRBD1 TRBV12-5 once TGTGCTAGTGGGCCTACCGGGACAGGGATCGATGAGCAGTTCTTC CASGPTGTGIDEQFF
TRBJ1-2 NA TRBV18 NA TGTGCCAGCTCACCGGCACAGAAAAATTATGGCTACACCTTC CASSPAQKNYGYTF
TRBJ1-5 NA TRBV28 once TGTGCCACAAAAGGGGAGGGGACGGGAACGCGCAATCAGCCCCAGCATTTT CATKGEGTGTRNQPQHF
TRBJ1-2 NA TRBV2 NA TGTGCCAGCAGTGAAGGGGGCACAGCCACCCCTAACTATGGCTACACCTTC CASSEGGTATPNYGYTF
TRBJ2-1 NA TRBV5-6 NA TGTGCCAGCAGCTTAGGAGCTCCCCATGAGCAGTTCTTC CASSLGAPHEQFF
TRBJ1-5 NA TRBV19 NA TGTGCCAGTAGTATTGACAGGAGCAATCAGCCCCAGCATTTT CASSIDRSNQPQHF
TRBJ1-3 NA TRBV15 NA TGTGCCACCAGCAGAGGGGACACCCGAACGAGAAACACCATATATTTT CATSRGDTRTRNTIYF
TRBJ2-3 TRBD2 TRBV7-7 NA TGTGCTAGCAGCTTAGCGGGGCAGGGTACAGATACGCAGTATTTT CASSLAGQGTDTQYF
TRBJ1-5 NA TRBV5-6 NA TGTGCCAGCAGCTTGAGGAGGGGGGGTCAGCCCCAGCATTTT CASSLRRGGQPQHF
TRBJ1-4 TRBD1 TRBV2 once TGTGCCAGCAGTGAGAGAAAGGGACAGGGGAATGAAAAACTGTTTTTT CASSERKGQGNEKLFF
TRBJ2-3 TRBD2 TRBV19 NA TGTGCCAGTAGTTTTTCAGCGGGGGGGTTAACAGATACGCAGTATTTT CASSFSAGGLTDTQYF
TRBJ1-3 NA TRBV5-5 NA TGTGCCAGCAGCCCACCAGGGGTTTCTGGAAACACCATATATTTT CASSPPGVSGNTIYF
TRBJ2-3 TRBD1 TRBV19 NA TGTGCCAGTAGCCCGGACAGGGCGAAGACAGATACGCAGTATTTT CASSPDRAKTDTQYF
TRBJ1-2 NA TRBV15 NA TGTGCCACCAGCCCACGACAGGAAGGCTATGGCTACACCTTC CATSPRQEGYGYTF
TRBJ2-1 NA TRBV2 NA TGTGCCAGCTATGACAGATACAATGAGCAGTTCTTC CASYDRYNEQFF
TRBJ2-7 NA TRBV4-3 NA TGCGCCAGCAGCCAAGAAGGAGGGTACGAGCAGTACTTC CASSQEGGYEQYF
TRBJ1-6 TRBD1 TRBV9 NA TGTGCCAGCAGTACAGGGGGCGTGAATTCACCCCTCCACTTT CASSTGGVNSPLHF
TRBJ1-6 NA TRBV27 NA TGTGCCAGCAGTTTCAGGGGCAATAATTCACCCCTCCACTTT CASSFRGNNSPLHF
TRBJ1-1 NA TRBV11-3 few TGTGCCAGCAGCCCGACCCCGGGGGGGAACACTGAAGCTTTCTTT CASSPTPGGNTEAFF
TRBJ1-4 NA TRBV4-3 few TGCGCCAGCAGCCCAGGGGACCGGACCGTTAATGAAAAACTGTTTTTT CASSPGDRTVNEKLFF
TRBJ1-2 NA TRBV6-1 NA TGTGCCAGCAGTGAAGCGGGACACTTCGGCTACACCTTC CASSEAGHFGYTF
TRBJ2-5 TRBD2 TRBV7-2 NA TGTGCCAGCAGCCCTGGACTAGCGGGGGGGCTAGTAGAGACCCAGTACTTC CASSPGLAGGLVETQYF
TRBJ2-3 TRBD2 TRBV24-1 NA TGTGCCACCAGTGAAGGACTAGCGGGGCTGACAGATACGCAGTATTTT CATSEGLAGLTDTQYF
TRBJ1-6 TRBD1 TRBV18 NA TGTGCCAGCTCACCCCTGGGACAGGGAGGTAATTCACCCCTCCACTTT CASSPLGQGGNSPLHF
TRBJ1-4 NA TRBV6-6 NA TGTGCAGTACGGTCCGGGGCGGGGGAAAAACTGTTTTTT CAVRSGAGEKLFF
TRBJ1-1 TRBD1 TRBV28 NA TGTGCCAGCAGCCCTTCTTGGGGACAGGGGGGAGCTGAAGCTTTCTTT CASSPSWGQGGAEAFF
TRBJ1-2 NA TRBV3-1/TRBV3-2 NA TGTGCCAGCAGCCGAACAGATTATGGCTACACCTTC CASSRTDYGYTF
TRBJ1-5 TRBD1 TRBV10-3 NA TGTGCCATCAGTGAGCGTTCACCGGGACAGGGGCACAATCAGCCCCAGCATTTT CAISERSPGQGHNQPQHF
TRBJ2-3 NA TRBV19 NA TGTGCCAGTCGTGACGGCGGGAAAGATACGCAGTATTTT CASRDGGKDTQYF
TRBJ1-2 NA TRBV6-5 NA TGTGCCAGCAGTTACTCAGGGACTGGCTCTGGCTACACCTTC CASSYSGTGSGYTF
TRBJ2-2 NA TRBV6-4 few TGTGCCAGCAGAGCTGAGGAGGGCACCGGGGAGCTGTTTTTT CASRAEEGTGELFF
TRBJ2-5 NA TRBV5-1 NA TGCGCCAGCAGCTCGTCGCGAGGGGGTCTTATTGAGACCCAGTACTTC CASSSSRGGLIETQYF
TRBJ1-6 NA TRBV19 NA TGTGCCAGTAGTATGGCAGGGTATAATTCACCCCTCCACTTT CASSMAGYNSPLHF
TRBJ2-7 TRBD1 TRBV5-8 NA TGTGCCAGCAGCCTACCGGGACAGACCTACGAGCAGTACTTC CASSLPGQTYEQYF
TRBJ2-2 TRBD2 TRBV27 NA TGTGCCAGCAGTCCCTCTAGCGGGGGGGCGGCCGGGGAGCTGTTTTTT CASSPSSGGAAGELFF
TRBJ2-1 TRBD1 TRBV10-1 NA TGCGCCAGCAGTCCGGACAGGGGGCGATCCCTGGGCCACAATGAGCAGTTCTTC CASSPDRGRSLGHNEQFF
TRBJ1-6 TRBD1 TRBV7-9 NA TGTGCCAGCAGCTCCCGACAGGGAAACTCACCCCTCCACTTT CASSSRQGNSPLHF
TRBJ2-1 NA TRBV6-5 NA TGTGCCAGCAGTTACTTGAGCGGGTGGCATGAGCAGTTCTTC CASSYLSGWHEQFF
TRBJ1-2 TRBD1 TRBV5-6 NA TGTGCCAGCAGCTTGGGATGGACAGGGGACTATGGCTACACCTTC CASSLGWTGDYGYTF
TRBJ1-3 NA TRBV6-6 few TGTGCCAGCAGTTACTGGGTGGGGGGTGGAAACACCATATATTTT CASSYWVGGGNTIYF
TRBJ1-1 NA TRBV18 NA TGTGCCAGCTCACCGTTACAGGCGGACACTGAAGCTTTCTTT CASSPLQADTEAFF
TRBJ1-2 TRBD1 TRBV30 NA TGTGCCTGGAGCGGGGGGACAGGGGACTATGGCTACACCTTC CAWSGGTGDYGYTF
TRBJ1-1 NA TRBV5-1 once TGCGCCAGCAGCTTGCGCACGGACACTGAAGCTTTCTTT CASSLRTDTEAFF
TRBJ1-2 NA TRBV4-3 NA TGCGCCAGCAGCCAAGAGCCAGGGTATTATGGCTACACCTTC CASSQEPGYYGYTF
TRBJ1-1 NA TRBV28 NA TGTGCCAGCCAATTGGGGGGACCGGGGAACACTGAAGCTTTCTTT CASQLGGPGNTEAFF
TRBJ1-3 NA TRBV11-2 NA TGTGCCAGCAGCCCGCCGGGGGTTGGAAACACCATATATTTT CASSPPGVGNTIYF
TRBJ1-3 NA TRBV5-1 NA TGCGCCAGCAGCTTGACCGCAGACTCTGGAAACACCATATATTTT CASSLTADSGNTIYF
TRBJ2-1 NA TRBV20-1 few TGCAGTGCTAGTGTTGCGTATCTGAATTCCGGCGGGCAGTTCTTC CSASVAYLNSGGQFF
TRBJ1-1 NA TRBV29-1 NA TGCAGCGTTGAACACAGGGCGAACACTGAAGCTTTCTTT CSVEHRANTEAFF
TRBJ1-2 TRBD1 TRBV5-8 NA TGTGCCAGCAGCTTGCGGGACAGAAACTATGGCTACACCTTC CASSLRDRNYGYTF
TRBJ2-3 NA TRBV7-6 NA TGTGCCAGCAGCCCAGACAGTCGCACAGATACGCAGTATTTT CASSPDSRTDTQYF
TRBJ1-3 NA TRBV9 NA TGTGCCAGCAGCGTGGGTCAGCGGGCTTTAAGCTCTGGAAACACCATATATTTT CASSVGQRALSSGNTIYF
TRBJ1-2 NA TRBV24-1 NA TGTGCCACCAGTGATTTGTCTGAAGGAGGAGGCTACACCTTC CATSDLSEGGGYTF
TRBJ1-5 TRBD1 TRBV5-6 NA TGTGCCAGCAGCCTAGGGACAGGGGGCAATCAGCCCCAGCATTTT CASSLGTGGNQPQHF
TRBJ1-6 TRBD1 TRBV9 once TGTGCCAGCAGCTTGACAGGGGACTCACCCCTCCACTTT CASSLTGDSPLHF
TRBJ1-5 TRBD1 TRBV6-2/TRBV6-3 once TGTGCCAGCAGCCACCGGGGGACAGGGTACAATCAGCCCCAGCATTTT CASSHRGTGYNQPQHF
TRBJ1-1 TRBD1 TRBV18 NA TGTGCCAGCTCTCCAAGTTGGACAGGGAACACTGAAGCTTTCTTT CASSPSWTGNTEAFF